These T cell receptor beta chains were read from a single sample in a study of immune heterogeneity within non-small cell lung tumors. TCRdb re-derived calls from the multiplex PCR reads in MiXCR, one entry per CDR3 protein. The sample has 13,000 or so distinct CDR3 sequences, 23% seen once; the top ten hold 13%. The sample consisted of lung tumor tissue. These receptors originate from a man aged 45-65 years with non-small cell lung cancer. Both conserved end residues are part of each CDR3. A D gene is named only where the DNA matches it firmly. The listing skips clone size in some rows; elsewhere it reads once, few, many or a size class.

clone_size d_call j_call v_call cdr3_aa cdr3_nt
- TRBD1 TRBJ1-5 TRBV24-1 CATSGTGGSSTQPQRF TGTGCCACCAGTGGGACAGGGGGATCGTCAACCCAGCCCCAGCGTTTT
medium-sized - TRBJ2-7 TRBV20-1 CSAQTSHSYEQYF TGCAGTGCGCAGACCTCCCACTCCTACGAGCAGTACTTC
many - TRBJ1-2 TRBV28 CASSQNQDPRGYTF TGTGCCAGCAGCCAAAATCAAGACCCCCGTGGCTACACCTTC
many - TRBJ1-4 TRBV27 CASSSRRGEKLFF TGTGCCAGCAGTTCGCGTAGGGGGGAAAAACTGTTTTTT
medium-sized - TRBJ2-7 TRBV7-2 CASSLEGLRPTQEQYF TGTGCCAGCAGCTTAGAGGGACTCCGTCCCACCCAAGAGCAGTACTTC
few - TRBJ2-3 TRBV15 CATSGGTGQSGGITDTQYF TGTGCCACCAGTGGGGGGACAGGGCAAAGCGGGGGGATTACAGATACGCAGTATTTT
few - TRBJ2-5 TRBV5-8 CASSLSARPAETQYF TGTGCCAGCAGCTTATCTGCTAGACCAGCGGAGACCCAGTACTTC
- - TRBJ2-2 TRBV20-1 CSAILSNTGELFF TGCAGTGCTATTCTATCGAACACCGGGGAGCTGTTTTTT
few - TRBJ2-3 TRBV5-4 CASSLGTRSTDTQYF TGTGCCAGCAGCTTGGGTACAAGAAGCACAGATACGCAGTATTTT
- TRBD1 TRBJ1-1 TRBV6-1 CDSSAGQVNTEAYF TGTGACAGCAGTGCCGGACAGGTGAACACTGAAGCTTACTTT
many TRBD1 TRBJ2-7 TRBV10-3 CAISDLGTGTYEQYF TGTGCCATCAGTGACCTCGGGACAGGGACCTACGAGCAGTACTTC
- - TRBJ2-3 TRBV28 CASKNSTDTEYF TGTGCCAGCAAGAACTCCACAGATACGGAGTATTTT
many TRBD2 TRBJ2-3 TRBV9 CASSGGLASTDTQYF TGTGCCAGCAGCGGGGGACTAGCGAGCACAGATACGCAGTATTTT
medium-sized TRBD1 TRBJ1-2 TRBV19 CASKDRGTSYGYTF TGTGCCAGTAAAGACAGGGGGACTAGCTATGGCTACACCTTC
many - TRBJ2-5 TRBV24-1 CATSWRGEAETQYF TGTGCCACCAGTTGGAGGGGTGAGGCAGAGACCCAGTACTTC
few TRBD2 TRBJ2-1 TRBV7-3 CASSLTSRIAGFDEQFF TGTGCCAGCAGCTTAACGTCGCGGATAGCGGGATTCGATGAGCAGTTCTTC
many TRBD2 TRBJ2-7 TRBV20-1 CSARDLNGGAEEQYF TGCAGTGCTAGAGACCTGAACGGGGGGGCGGAAGAGCAGTACTTC
many TRBD1 TRBJ1-1 TRBV20-1 CSARQGALNTEAFF TGCAGTGCCAGACAGGGGGCGTTGAACACTGAAGCTTTCTTT
few - TRBJ2-5 TRBV10-1 CASSRDHQETQYF TGCGCCAGCAGTAGGGACCATCAAGAGACCCAGTACTTC
- - TRBJ2-4 TRBV20-1 CSARDTAKNIQYF TGCAGTGCTAGAGACACGGCCAAAAACATTCAGTACTTC
many - TRBJ2-2 TRBV29-1 CSVYGLTNTGELFF TGCAGCGTCTACGGACTGACGAACACCGGGGAGCTGTTTTTT
- - TRBJ1-4 TRBV9 CASSPSLDATNEKLFF TGTGCCAGCAGCCCAAGCTTAGATGCAACTAATGAAAAACTGTTTTTT
many TRBD1 TRBJ1-2 TRBV20-1 CSATGQGARFSYRNGYTF TGCAGTGCCACGGGACAGGGGGCGAGGTTCTCCTACCGTAATGGCTACACCTTC
many TRBD1 TRBJ1-2 TRBV6-1 CASRPGQGSGYTF TGTGCCAGCAGACCGGGACAGGGGTCGGGCTACACCTTC
large - TRBJ2-7 TRBV6-1 CASSEDITALTYEQYF TGTGCCAGCAGTGAAGATATAACAGCTCTCACCTACGAGCAGTACTTC
many - TRBJ2-7 TRBV6-1 CASSSRGREYF TGTGCCAGCAGTTCTCGGGGCAGGGAGTACTTC
many TRBD1 TRBJ2-3 TRBV5-8 CASSLATTGTGTDTQYF TGTGCCAGCAGCTTGGCCACGACAGGGACGGGCACAGATACGCAGTATTTT
many - TRBJ2-7 TRBV4-2 CASSPQGAEQYF TGTGCCAGCAGTCCACAGGGAGCCGAGCAGTACTTC
few - TRBJ1-2 TRBV6-1 CASSESGGRGNYGYTF TGTGCCAGCAGTGAATCGGGGGGCAGGGGTAACTATGGCTACACCTTC
medium-sized - TRBJ1-2 TRBV27 CASSPGSGGYTF TGTGCCAGCAGTCCCGGGTCGGGTGGCTACACCTTC
- - TRBJ2-5 TRBV5-1 CASRHPGWRASDQGSQETQYF TGCGCCAGCAGACATCCCGGATGGAGGGCTAGCGATCAGGGGAGCCAAGAGACCCAGTACTTC
medium-sized - TRBJ1-2 TRBV5-1 CASSLALGDLGYTF TGCGCCAGCAGCTTGGCCTTAGGTGATTTGGGCTACACCTTC
once - TRBJ2-2 TRBV20-1 CSARNFPYMNPGELFF TGCAGTGCTAGAAATTTCCCGTATATGAACCCCGGGGAGCTGTTTTTT
many - TRBJ1-2 TRBV27 CASSDGGGYTF TGTGCCAGCAGCGACGGGGGCGGCTACACCTTC
many TRBD1 TRBJ2-1 TRBV10-3 CAISERTGGPNEQFF TGTGCCATCAGTGAGAGGACAGGGGGACCGAATGAGCAGTTCTTC
many - TRBJ1-4 TRBV6-1 CASRTRTESSTNEKLFF TGTGCCAGCAGAACCCGCACAGAATCCTCAACTAATGAAAAACTGTTTTTT
many TRBD1 TRBJ2-3 TRBV12-3/TRBV12-4 CASSPHRTGGTDTQYF TGTGCCAGCAGCCCCCACCGGACAGGCGGCACAGATACGCAGTATTTT
many - TRBJ1-1 TRBV5-1 CASSPGREHTEAFF TGCGCCAGCAGCCCGGGACGGGAACACACTGAAGCTTTCTTT
many - TRBJ1-2 TRBV4-1 CASSQEYWQENYGYTF TGCGCCAGCAGCCAAGAATACTGGCAGGAAAACTATGGCTACACCTTC
- TRBD2 TRBJ2-5 TRBV19 CASSPQLAGGRETQYF TGTGCCAGTAGTCCGCAACTAGCGGGGGGTCGAGAGACCCAGTACTTC
few TRBD2 TRBJ2-7 TRBV7-9 CASSGGGTSGGSYEQYF TGTGCCAGCAGCGGCGGAGGGACTAGCGGGGGCTCCTACGAGCAGTACTTC